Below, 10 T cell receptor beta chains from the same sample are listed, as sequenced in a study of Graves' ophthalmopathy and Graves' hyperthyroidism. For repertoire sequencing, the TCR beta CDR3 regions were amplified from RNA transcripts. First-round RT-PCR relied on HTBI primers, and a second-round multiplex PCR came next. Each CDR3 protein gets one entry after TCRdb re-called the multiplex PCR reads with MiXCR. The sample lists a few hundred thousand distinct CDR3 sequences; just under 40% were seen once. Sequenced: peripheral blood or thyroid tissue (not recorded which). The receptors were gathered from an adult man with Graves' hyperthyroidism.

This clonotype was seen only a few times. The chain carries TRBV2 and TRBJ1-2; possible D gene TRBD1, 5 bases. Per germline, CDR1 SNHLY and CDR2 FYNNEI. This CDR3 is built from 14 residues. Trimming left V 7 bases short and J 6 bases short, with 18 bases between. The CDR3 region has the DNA TGTGCCAGCACACTCTCCGAGGGCAGGGATGGCTACACCTTC. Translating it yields CASTLSEGRDGYTF.

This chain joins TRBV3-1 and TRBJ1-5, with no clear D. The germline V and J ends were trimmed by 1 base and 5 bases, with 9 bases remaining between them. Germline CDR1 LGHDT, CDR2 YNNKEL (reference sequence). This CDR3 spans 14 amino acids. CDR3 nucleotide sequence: TGTGCCAGCAGCCAAGGGGGTGGTCATCAGCCCCAGCATTTT. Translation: CASSQGGGHQPQHF. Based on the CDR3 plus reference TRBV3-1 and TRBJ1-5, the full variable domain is DTAVSQTPKYLVTQMGNDKSIKCEQNLGHDTMYWYKQDSKKFLKIMFSYNNKELIINETVPNRFSPKSPDKAHLNLHINSLELGDSAVYFCASSQGGGHQPQHFGDGTRLSIL.

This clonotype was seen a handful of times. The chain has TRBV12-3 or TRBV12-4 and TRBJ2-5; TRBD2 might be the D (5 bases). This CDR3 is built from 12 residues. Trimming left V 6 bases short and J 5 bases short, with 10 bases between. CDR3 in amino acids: CASRRVHETQYF. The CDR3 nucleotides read TGTGCCAGCAGGAGGGTCCACGAGACCCAGTACTTC.

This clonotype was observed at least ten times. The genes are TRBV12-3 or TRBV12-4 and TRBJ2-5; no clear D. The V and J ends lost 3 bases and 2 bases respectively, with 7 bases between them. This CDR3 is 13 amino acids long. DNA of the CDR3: TGTGCCAGCAGTTTCCCCTTACAAGAGACCCAGTACTTC. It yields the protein CASSFPLQETQYF.

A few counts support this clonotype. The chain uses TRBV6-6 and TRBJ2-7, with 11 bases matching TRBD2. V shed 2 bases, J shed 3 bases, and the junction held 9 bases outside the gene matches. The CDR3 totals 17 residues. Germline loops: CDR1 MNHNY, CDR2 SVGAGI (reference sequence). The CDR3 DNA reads TGTGCCAGCAGTTACCCAAGGATAGCGGGAGGGATCTACGAGCAGTACTTC. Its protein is CASSYPRIAGGIYEQYF.

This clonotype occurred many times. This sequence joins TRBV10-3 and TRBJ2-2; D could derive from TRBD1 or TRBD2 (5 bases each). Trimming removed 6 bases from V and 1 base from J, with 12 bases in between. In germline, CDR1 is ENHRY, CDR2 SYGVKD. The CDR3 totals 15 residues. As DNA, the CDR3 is TGTGCCATCAGGGCCGGGACCGAGAACACCGGGGAGCTGTTTTTT. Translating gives CAIRAGTENTGELFF.

In nucleotides, the CDR3 is TGTGCCAGCAGTTTCGGGACAGGGGGTTCGCCCCAGCATTTT. This codes for CASSFGTGGSPQHF. The chain employs TRBV6-2 or TRBV6-3 and TRBJ1-5, with TRBD1 matching over 11 bases. The V and J ends lost 4 bases and 9 bases, in that order; junction bases with no gene match: 5. In germline, CDR1 is MNHEY, CDR2 SVGEGT. CDR3 size: 14 residues.

CDR3 DNA sequence: TGTGCCAGCAGCTTGGGAGGGAAGGAAGAGACCCAGTACTTC. Protein product: CASSLGGKEETQYF. The chain combines TRBV11-3 with TRBJ2-5; 7 bases line up with TRBD2. The CDR3 has 14 amino acids. Trimming at V came to 3 bases and at J to 3 bases, leaving 4 bases not matched to a gene. CDR1 is SGHNT and CDR2 is YENEEA in the germline V gene.

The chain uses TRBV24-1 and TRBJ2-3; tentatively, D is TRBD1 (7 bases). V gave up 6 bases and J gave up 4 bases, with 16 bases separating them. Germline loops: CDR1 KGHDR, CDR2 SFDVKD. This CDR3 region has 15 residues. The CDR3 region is CATSSRQGGADTQYF. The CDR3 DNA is TGTGCCACCAGTTCAAGACAGGGAGGCGCAGATACGCAGTATTTT.

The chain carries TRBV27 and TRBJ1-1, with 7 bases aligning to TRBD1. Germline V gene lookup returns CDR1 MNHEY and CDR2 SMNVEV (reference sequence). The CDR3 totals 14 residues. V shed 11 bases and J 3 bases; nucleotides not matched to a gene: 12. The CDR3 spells CAGYETGRDTEAFF. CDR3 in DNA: TGTGCCGGCTACGAGACAGGGAGGGACACTGAAGCTTTCTTT.